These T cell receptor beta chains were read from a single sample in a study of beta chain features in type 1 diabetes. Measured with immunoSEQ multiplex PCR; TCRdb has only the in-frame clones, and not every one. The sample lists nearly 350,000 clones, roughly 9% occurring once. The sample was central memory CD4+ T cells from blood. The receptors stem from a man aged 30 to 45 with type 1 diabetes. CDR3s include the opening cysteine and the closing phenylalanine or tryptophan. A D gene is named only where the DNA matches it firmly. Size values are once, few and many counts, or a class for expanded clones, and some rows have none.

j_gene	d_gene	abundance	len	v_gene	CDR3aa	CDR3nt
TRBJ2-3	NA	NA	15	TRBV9	CASSVAGVSTDTQYF	TGTGCCAGCAGCGTAGCGGGGGTGAGCACAGATACGCAGTATTTT
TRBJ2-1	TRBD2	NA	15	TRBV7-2	CASSISGGPYNEQFF	TGTGCCAGCAGCATTAGCGGGGGCCCTTACAATGAGCAGTTCTTC
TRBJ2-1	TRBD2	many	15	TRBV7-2	CASSFSSGGAGEQFF	TGTGCCAGCAGCTTCTCTAGCGGGGGGGCCGGAGAGCAGTTCTTC
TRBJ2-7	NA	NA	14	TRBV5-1	CASSLSEGSYEQYF	TGCGCCAGCAGCTTGTCAGAGGGATCCTACGAGCAGTACTTC
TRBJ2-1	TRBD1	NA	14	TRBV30	CAGTGLAVYNEQFF	TGTGCCGGGACAGGGCTAGCGGTCTACAATGAGCAGTTCTTC
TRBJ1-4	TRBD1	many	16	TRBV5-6	CASSLANRGQGEKLFF	TGTGCCAGCAGCTTGGCCAATAGGGGACAGGGAGAAAAACTGTTTTTT
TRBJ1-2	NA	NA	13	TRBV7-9	CASPALGPGGYTF	TGTGCCAGCCCCGCATTGGGCCCCGGTGGCTACACCTTC
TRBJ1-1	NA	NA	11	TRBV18	CASSPEREAFF	TGTGCCAGCTCACCCGAGCGTGAAGCTTTCTTT
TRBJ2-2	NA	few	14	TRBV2	CASSYTYHTGELFF	TGTGCCAGCAGTTATACCTACCACACCGGGGAGCTGTTTTTT
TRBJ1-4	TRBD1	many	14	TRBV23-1	CASSPRGINEKLFF	TGCGCCAGCAGTCCCAGGGGGATTAATGAAAAACTGTTTTTT
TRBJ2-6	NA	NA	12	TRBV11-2	CASSQTLHVLTF	TGTGCCAGCAGCCAGACCCTCCACGTCCTGACTTTC
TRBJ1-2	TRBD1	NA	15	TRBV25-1	CASSEIGTGGRGYTF	TGTGCCAGCAGTGAAATCGGGACAGGGGGCCGGGGCTACACCTTC
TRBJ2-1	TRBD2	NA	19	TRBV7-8	CASSLQRTSGIRSYNEQFF	TGTGCCAGCAGCTTACAACGGACTAGCGGGATCCGCTCCTACAATGAGCAGTTCTTC
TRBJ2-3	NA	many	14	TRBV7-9	CASSLRQGTDTQYF	TGTGCCAGCAGCCTTAGACAGGGCACAGATACGCAGTATTTT
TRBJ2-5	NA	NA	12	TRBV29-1	CSVGQLGETQYF	TGCAGCGTTGGTCAGTTAGGGGAGACCCAGTACTTC
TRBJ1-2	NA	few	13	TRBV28	CASSLGRNYGYTF	TGTGCCAGCAGTCTGGGGCGGAACTATGGCTACACCTTC
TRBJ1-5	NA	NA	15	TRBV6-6	CASRQAGGNNQPQHF	TGTGCCAGCAGACAGGCCGGGGGCAACAATCAGCCCCAGCATTTT
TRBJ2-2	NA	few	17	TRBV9	CASSVVMGGASDGELFF	TGTGCCAGCAGCGTAGTAATGGGGGGCGCTTCGGACGGGGAGCTGTTTTTT
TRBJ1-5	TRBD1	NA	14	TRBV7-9	CASSIGGAQQPQHF	TGTGCCAGCAGCATAGGGGGCGCTCAGCAGCCCCAGCATTTT
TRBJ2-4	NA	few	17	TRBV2	CASSAFVVGAAKNIQYF	TGTGCCAGCAGTGCTTTCGTCGTTGGAGCCGCAAAAAACATTCAGTACTTC
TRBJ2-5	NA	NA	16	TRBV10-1	CASSESTGVGQETQYF	TGCGCCAGCAGTGAGTCGACGGGAGTCGGCCAAGAGACCCAGTACTTC
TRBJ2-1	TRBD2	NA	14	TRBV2	CASTGGGIDNEQFF	TGTGCCAGCACCGGGGGAGGGATCGACAATGAGCAGTTCTTC
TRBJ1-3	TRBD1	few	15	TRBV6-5	CASRLTGTGRNTIYF	TGTGCCAGCAGACTTACCGGGACAGGGAGAAACACCATATATTTT
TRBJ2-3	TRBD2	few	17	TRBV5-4	CASSLGLAGGGTDTQYF	TGTGCCAGCAGCCTGGGACTAGCGGGGGGAGGCACAGATACGCAGTATTTT
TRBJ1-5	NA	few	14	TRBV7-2	CASSLGQGPQPQHF	TGTGCCAGCAGCTTAGGGCAGGGACCCCAGCCCCAGCATTTT
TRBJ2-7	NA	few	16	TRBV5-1	CASSLRGVGTGVEQYF	TGCGCCAGCAGCTTAAGGGGAGTCGGGACGGGAGTCGAGCAGTACTTC
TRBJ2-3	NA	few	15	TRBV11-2	CASSLGSGRTDTQYF	TGTGCCAGCAGCTTAGGTTCGGGGCGCACAGATACGCAGTATTTT
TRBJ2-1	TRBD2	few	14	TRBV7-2	CASSPVGGYNEQFF	TGTGCCAGCAGCCCAGTGGGGGGGTACAATGAGCAGTTCTTC
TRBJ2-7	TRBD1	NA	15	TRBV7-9	CASSLVGTDSYEQYF	TGTGCCAGCAGCTTAGTGGGGACAGACTCCTACGAGCAGTACTTC
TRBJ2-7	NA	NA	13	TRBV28	CASSGGLAYEQYF	TGTGCCAGCTCTGGGGGACTGGCCTACGAGCAGTACTTC
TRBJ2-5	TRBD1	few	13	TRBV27	CASSFQGAQTQYF	TGTGCCAGCAGTTTTCAGGGGGCACAGACCCAGTACTTC
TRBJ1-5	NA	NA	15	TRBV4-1	CASSQDYDDDQPQHF	TGCGCCAGCAGCCAAGATTACGACGACGATCAGCCCCAGCATTTT
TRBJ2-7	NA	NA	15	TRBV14	CASSQVFGQTYEQYF	TGTGCCAGCAGCCAAGTGTTCGGCCAAACCTACGAGCAGTACTTC
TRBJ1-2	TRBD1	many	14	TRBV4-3	CASSQGGTGDGYTF	TGCGCCAGCAGCCAGGGCGGGACAGGGGACGGCTACACCTTC
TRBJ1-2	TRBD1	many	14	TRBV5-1	CASSSGQTTYGYTF	TGCGCCAGCAGTTCGGGACAGACGACATATGGCTACACCTTC
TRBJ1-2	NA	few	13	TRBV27	CAPPGPGIYGYTF	TGTGCCCCCCCCGGTCCGGGAATCTATGGCTACACCTTC
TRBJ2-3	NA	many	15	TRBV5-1	CASSDAPTGADTQYF	TGCGCCAGCAGCGACGCGCCCACCGGCGCAGATACGCAGTATTTT
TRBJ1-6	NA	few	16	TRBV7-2	CASSLALNRVGSPLHF	TGTGCCAGCAGCTTAGCGCTAAACAGGGTGGGGTCACCCCTCCACTTT
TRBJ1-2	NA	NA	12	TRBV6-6	CASIGTAEVYTF	TGTGCCAGCATCGGGACTGCGGAAGTCTACACCTTC
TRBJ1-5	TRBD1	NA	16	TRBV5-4	CASSPRTGEDNQPQHF	TGTGCCAGCAGCCCCCGGACAGGGGAGGACAATCAGCCCCAGCATTTT
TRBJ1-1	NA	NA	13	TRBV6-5	CASSETVNTEAFF	TGTGCCAGCAGTGAAACAGTGAACACTGAAGCTTTCTTT
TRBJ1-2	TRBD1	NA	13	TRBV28	CASSRDRGSGYTF	TGTGCCAGCAGTCGGGACAGGGGATCTGGCTACACCTTC
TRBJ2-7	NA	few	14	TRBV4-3	CASSHSTGAYEQYF	TGCGCCAGCAGCCACTCCACCGGGGCCTACGAGCAGTACTTC
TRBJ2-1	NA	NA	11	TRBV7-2	CAGTRYNEQFF	TGTGCCGGAACCAGATACAATGAGCAGTTCTTC
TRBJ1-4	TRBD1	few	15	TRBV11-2	CASSLDMTGGEKLFF	TGTGCCAGCAGCTTAGATATGACAGGGGGAGAAAAACTGTTTTTT
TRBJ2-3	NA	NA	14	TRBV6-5	CASSSHTGADTQYF	TGTGCCAGCAGTTCGCACACAGGTGCAGATACGCAGTATTTT
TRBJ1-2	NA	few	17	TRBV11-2	CASSPIGRTQTNYGYTF	TGTGCCAGCAGCCCTATAGGGCGGACACAAACTAACTATGGCTACACCTTC
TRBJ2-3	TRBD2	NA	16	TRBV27	CASSPGLAGRTDTQYF	TGTGCCAGCAGTCCTGGACTAGCGGGGCGCACAGATACGCAGTATTTT
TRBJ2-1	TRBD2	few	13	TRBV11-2	CASSLGSGTRAFF	TGTGCCAGCAGCTTGGGATCCGGGACTAGGGCGTTCTTC
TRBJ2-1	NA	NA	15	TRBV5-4	CASSSDSAWRNEQFF	TGTGCCAGCAGCTCTGACTCAGCTTGGAGGAATGAGCAGTTCTTC
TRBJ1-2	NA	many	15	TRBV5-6	CASSFVPGGPYGYTF	TGTGCCAGCAGCTTTGTCCCCGGAGGACCTTATGGCTACACCTTC
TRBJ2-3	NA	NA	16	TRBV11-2	CASSPNMRTSTDTQYF	TGTGCCAGCAGCCCAAATATGAGGACTAGCACAGATACGCAGTATTTT
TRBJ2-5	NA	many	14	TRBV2	CASSEQLVGETQYF	TGTGCCAGCAGTGAGCAACTAGTGGGTGAGACCCAGTACTTC
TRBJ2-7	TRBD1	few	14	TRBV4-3	CASTRGQGDHEQYF	TGCGCCAGCACGCGGGGACAGGGGGACCACGAGCAGTACTTC
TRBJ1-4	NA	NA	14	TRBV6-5	CASSYSGAVRKLFF	TGTGCCAGCAGTTACTCAGGGGCGGTGCGGAAACTGTTTTTT
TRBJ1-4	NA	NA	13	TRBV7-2	CASSLVPSPVLFF	TGTGCCAGCAGCTTAGTCCCGTCACCGGTTCTGTTTTTT
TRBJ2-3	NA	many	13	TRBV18	CASSPSSTDTQYF	TGTGCCAGCTCACCGTCTAGCACAGATACGCAGTATTTT